This TCR beta chain was sequenced during a study of beta chain features in type 1 diabetes. A note on this clone: No antigen is known for it.

The study, taken as a whole, reports: Insertions were fewer and deletions more numerous at VDJ junctions in type 1 diabetes patients. Sequencing from cDNA could over-represent high-TCR-expressing cells.

Sequenced material consisted of expressed TCRB transcripts (all of the isolated RNA was reverse transcribed). Regulatory, naive and central memory T cell samples averaged around 3.6 million reads. Clones were read by immunoSEQ multiplex PCR, and TCRdb kept only the in-frame ones, dropping some. Here the sample spans 810,000 or so clones, 17% being singletons. Blood was collected once per donor into heparin, averaging about 116 mL. This CDR3 region has 14 residues. V trimming: 9 bases; J trimming: 6 bases; junction bases outside the gene matches: 11. The germline V gene encodes CDR1 LNHDA and CDR2 SQIVND (reference sequence).

This receptor was taken from a woman between 18 and 29 years old in good health. Sequencing used naive CD4+ T cells from blood. The rearrangement joins TRBV19 to TRBJ2-1; 7 positions agree with TRBD1. CDR3 amino acids: CASRPDNRGNEQFF. Here the CDR3 DNA reads TGTGCCAGCCGCCCCGATAACAGGGGCAATGAGCAGTTCTTC.